This T cell receptor (beta chain) appears in the sequencing data of a study of T cell responses to AZD1222 COVID-19 vaccine. The assay was immunoSEQ multiplex PCR, and TCRdb's table has in-frame clones only and misses some. Of some 84,000 clones listed, around nine tenths are singletons. Trimming shortened V by 3 bases and J by 0 bases, and 6 bases separated the two germline ends. The CDR3 sequence is 14 residues long. Per the germline V gene, CDR1 is LNHDA and CDR2 is SQIVND (reference sequence). The gene calls are TRBV19 and TRBJ1-3, with D unclear. The sequencing used peripheral blood, collected on day 0 of AZD1222 vaccination. The source of this sequence is an adult in good health. The CDR3 loop reads CASSMPGSGNTIYF. In DNA form, the CDR3 reads TGTGCCAGTAGTATGCCAGGCTCTGGAAACACCATATATTTT.